Listed here is a single TCR beta chain. Its target is not known. Per the original data handling: Junction-only sequences without quality scores were provided by ImmunoSEQ, so filtering was different. The assay was immunoSEQ multiplex PCR, and TCRdb's table has in-frame clones only and misses some. That table supplies the V and J calls and clone size; D and trimming were determined from the DNA. There are approximately 100,000 clones in the sample; around 68% occur only once, and under 25% lies in the top ten. These data belong to a study of shared clonotypes between healthy human individuals. Whole-study findings and limits: Although depth was large, rarefaction showed that sequencing of the sorted subsets was incomplete. Sampling included only blood; tissue repertoires likely differ.

CDR1 and CDR2 from the germline V gene are MDHEN and SYDVKM. V was clipped by 5 bases and J by 8 bases, with 18 bases between them. The CDR3 runs 15 residues. This chain links TRBV28 with TRBJ1-4, with a tentative D call TRBD1 (6 bases). Sequenced input: memory CD8+ T cells sorted from blood. Subset: CD45RO+ cells pooled with CCR7-negative TemRA cells. The receptor's source is a woman aged 25 to 39 in good health. In nucleotides, the CDR3 is TGTGCCAGCAGTGATGGACAGTTTCGTAAGGAAAAACTGTTTTTT. Amino acid sequence: CASSDGQFRKEKLFF.